The clone carrying this TCR beta chain was seen at least ten times. Its antigen is currently unknown. By quantitative 5'-RACE with molecular barcodes, the TCR beta libraries were made. TCRdb re-derived calls from the 5' RACE reads in MiXCR, one entry per CDR3 protein. The data show approximately 220,000 distinct CDR3 sequences, around 25% seen once. V was shortened by 4 bases and J by 6 bases, with 7 bases between the two germline ends. The CDR3 is 11 residues long. These data are taken from a study of CD8 T cells in ankylosing spondylitis. Findings and limits, study-wide: Ankylosing spondylitis blood appeared to carry a characteristic TCR beta motif of eight or nine highly homologous variants. Peripheral blood samples showed relatively rare disease-linked clones, and these clones were CD8+.

This TCR came from a male donor with ankylosing spondylitis or in good health (not recorded which). This chain connects TRBV12-3 or TRBV12-4 to TRBJ2-7; no firm D call. The sample comprised blood, either unsorted or a sorted T cell fraction (not recorded which). The CDR3 coding sequence is TGTGCCAGCAGTTCAGGAATCGAGCAGTACTTC. Protein: CASSSGIEQYF.